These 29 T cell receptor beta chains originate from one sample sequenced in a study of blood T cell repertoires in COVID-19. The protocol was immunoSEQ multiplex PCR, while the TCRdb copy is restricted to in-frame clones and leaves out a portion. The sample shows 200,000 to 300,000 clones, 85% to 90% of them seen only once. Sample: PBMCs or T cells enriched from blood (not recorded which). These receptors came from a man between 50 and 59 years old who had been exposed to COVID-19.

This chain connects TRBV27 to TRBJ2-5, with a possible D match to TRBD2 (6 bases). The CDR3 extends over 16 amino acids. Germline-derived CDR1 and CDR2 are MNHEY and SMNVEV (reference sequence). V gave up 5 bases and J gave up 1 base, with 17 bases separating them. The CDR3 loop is CASSPPRELGQETQYF. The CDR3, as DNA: TGTGCCAGCAGTCCTCCTCGGGAGCTCGGCCAAGAGACCCAGTACTTC.

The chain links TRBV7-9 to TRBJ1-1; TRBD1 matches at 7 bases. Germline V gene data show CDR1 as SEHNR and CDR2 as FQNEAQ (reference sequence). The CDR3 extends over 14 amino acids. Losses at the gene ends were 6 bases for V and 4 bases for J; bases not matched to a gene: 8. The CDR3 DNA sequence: TGTGCCAGCAGACCCGGGACAGCGGGCACTGAAGCTTTCTTT. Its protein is CASRPGTAGTEAFF. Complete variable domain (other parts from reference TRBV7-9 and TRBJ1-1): DTGVSQNPRHKITKRGQNVTFRCDPISEHNRLYWYRQTLGQGPEFLTYFQNEAQLEKSRLLSDRFSAERPKGSFSTLEIQRTEQGDSAMYLCASRPGTAGTEAFFGQGTRLTVV.

CDR3 nucleotide sequence: TGTGCCAGTAGTACTAGACAGGCGGAGACCCAGTACTTC. Its protein product is CASSTRQAETQYF. J is TRBJ2-5 and V is TRBV19; the D gene is possibly TRBD1 (6 bases). There are 13 residues in the CDR3. Per the germline V gene, CDR1 is LNHDA and CDR2 is SQIVND (reference sequence). The germline V and J ends were trimmed by 4 bases and 5 bases, with 11 bases remaining between them. Combining the CDR3 with reference TRBV19 and TRBJ2-5 gives the whole variable domain DGGITQSPKYLFRKEGQNVTLSCEQNLNHDAMYWYRQDPGQGLRLIYYSQIVNDFQKGDIAEGYSVSREKKESFPLTVTSAQKNPTAFYLCASSTRQAETQYFGPGTRLLVL.

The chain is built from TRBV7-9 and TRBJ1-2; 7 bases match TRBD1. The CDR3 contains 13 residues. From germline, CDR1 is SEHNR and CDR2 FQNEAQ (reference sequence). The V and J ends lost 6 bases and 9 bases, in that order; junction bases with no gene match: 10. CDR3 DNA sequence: TGTGCCAGCAGGGGACAGCCAGCGAGCCGCTACACCTTC. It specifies CASRGQPASRYTF.

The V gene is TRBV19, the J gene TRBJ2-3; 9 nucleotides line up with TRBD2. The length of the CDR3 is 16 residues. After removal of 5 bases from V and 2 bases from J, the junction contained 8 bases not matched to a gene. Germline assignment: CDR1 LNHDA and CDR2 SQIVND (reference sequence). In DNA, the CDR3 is TGTGCCAGTAGTGTTAGTGCGGGAGGGCACACAGATACGCAGTATTTT. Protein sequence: CASSVSAGGHTDTQYF.

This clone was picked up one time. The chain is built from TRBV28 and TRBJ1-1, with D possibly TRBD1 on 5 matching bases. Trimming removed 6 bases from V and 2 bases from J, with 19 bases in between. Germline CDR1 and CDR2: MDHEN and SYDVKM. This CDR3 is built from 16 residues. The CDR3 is CASSPNPWGVNTEAFF. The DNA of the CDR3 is TGTGCCAGCAGCCCAAATCCTTGGGGGGTAAACACTGAAGCTTTCTTT.

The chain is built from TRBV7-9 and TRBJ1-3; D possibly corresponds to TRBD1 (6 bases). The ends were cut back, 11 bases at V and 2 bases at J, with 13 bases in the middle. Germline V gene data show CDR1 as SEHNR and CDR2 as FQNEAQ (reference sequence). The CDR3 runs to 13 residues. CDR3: CAGGQFTGNTIYF. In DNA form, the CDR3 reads TGTGCCGGAGGACAGTTCACTGGAAACACCATATATTTT.

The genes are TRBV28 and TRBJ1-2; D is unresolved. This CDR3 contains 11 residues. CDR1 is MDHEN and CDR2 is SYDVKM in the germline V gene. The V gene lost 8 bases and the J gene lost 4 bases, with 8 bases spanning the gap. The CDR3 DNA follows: TGTGCCAGCGGCGACTTCTATGGCTACACCTTC. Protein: CASGDFYGYTF.

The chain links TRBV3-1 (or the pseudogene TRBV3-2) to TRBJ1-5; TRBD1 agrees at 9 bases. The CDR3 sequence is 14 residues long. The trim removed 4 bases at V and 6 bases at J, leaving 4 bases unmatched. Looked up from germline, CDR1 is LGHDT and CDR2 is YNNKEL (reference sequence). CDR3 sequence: CASSLGQGIQPQHF. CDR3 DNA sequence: TGTGCCAGCAGCCTTGGACAGGGGATTCAGCCCCAGCATTTT.

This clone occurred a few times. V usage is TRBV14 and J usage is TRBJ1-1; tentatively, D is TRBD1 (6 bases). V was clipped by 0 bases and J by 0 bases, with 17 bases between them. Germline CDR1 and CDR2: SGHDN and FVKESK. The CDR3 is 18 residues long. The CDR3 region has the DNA TGTGCCAGCAGCCAAGAAAGAAGGGCAGGGGTGGTGAACACTGAAGCTTTCTTT. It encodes CASSQERRAGVVNTEAFF.

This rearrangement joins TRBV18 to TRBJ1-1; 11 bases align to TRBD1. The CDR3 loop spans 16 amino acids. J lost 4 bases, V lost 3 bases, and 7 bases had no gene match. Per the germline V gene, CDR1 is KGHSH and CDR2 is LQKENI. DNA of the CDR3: TGTGCCAGCTCACCGCCGGACAGGGGGCGATTCACTGAAGCTTTCTTT. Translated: CASSPPDRGRFTEAFF.

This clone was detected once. CDR3 in amino acids: CAWSSLIPEAFF. The DNA of the CDR3 is TGTGCCTGGAGTTCCCTTATCCCTGAAGCTTTCTTT. The chain carries TRBV30 and TRBJ1-1, with no clear D. The germline V gene has CDR1 GTSNPN and CDR2 SVGIG (reference sequence). The length of the CDR3 is 12 residues. Trimming shortened V by 2 bases and J by 6 bases, and 10 bases separated the two germline ends.

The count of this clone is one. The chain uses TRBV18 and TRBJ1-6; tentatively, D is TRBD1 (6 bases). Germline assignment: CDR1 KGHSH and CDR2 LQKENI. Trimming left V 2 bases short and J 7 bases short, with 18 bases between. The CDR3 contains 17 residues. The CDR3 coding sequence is TGTGCCAGCTCACCAATCTTTGGGCAGGGGAGCAATTCACCCCTCCACTTT. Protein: CASSPIFGQGSNSPLHF.

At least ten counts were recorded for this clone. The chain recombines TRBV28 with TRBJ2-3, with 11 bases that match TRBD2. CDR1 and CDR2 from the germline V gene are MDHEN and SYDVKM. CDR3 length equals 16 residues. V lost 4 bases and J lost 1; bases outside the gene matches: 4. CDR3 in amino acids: CASSYILAGGTDTQYF. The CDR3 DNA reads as TGTGCCAGCAGTTATATACTAGCGGGGGGCACAGATACGCAGTATTTT.

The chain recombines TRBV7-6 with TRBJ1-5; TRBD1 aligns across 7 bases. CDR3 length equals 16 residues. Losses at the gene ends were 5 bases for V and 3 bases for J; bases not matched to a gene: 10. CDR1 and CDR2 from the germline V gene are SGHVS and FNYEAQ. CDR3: CASSQNQGGLNQPQHF. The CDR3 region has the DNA TGTGCCAGCAGCCAGAACCAAGGGGGCCTCAATCAGCCCCAGCATTTT.

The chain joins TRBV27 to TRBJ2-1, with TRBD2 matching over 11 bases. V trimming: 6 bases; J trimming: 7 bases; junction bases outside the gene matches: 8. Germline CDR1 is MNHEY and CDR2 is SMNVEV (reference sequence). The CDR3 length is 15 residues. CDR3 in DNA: TGTGCCAGCAGGATAGCGGGGGGGCCGGGAAATGAGCAGTTCTTC. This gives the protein CASRIAGGPGNEQFF.

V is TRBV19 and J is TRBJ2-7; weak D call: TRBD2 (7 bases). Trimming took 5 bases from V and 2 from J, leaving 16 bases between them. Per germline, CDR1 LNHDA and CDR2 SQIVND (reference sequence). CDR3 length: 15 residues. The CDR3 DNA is TGTGCCAGTAGTCCTCGGGGGGCCCTCCCCTACGAGCAGTACTTC. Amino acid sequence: CASSPRGALPYEQYF. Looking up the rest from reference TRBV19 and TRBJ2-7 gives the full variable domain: DGGITQSPKYLFRKEGQNVTLSCEQNLNHDAMYWYRQDPGQGLRLIYYSQIVNDFQKGDIAEGYSVSREKKESFPLTVTSAQKNPTAFYLCASSPRGALPYEQYFGPGTRLTVT.

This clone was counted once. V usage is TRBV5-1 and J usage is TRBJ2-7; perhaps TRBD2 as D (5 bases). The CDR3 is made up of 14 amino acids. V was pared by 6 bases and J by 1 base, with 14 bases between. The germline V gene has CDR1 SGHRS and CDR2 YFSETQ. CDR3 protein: CASTRVEDSYEQYV. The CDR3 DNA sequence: TGCGCCAGCACCCGGGTGGAGGATTCCTACGAGCAGTACGTC.

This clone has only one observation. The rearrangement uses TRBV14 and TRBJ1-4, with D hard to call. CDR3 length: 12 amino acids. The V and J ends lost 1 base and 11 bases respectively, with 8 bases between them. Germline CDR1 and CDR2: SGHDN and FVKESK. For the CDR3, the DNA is TGTGCCAGCAGCCAAGTAAAGGAGAAACTGTTTTTT. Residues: CASSQVKEKLFF.

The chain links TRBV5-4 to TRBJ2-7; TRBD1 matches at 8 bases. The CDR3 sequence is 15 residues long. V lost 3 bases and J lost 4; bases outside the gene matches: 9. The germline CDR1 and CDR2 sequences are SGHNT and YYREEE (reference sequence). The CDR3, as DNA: TGTGCCAGCAGCTCTCCCGGACAGGGCAAATACGAGCAGTACTTC. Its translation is CASSSPGQGKYEQYF.

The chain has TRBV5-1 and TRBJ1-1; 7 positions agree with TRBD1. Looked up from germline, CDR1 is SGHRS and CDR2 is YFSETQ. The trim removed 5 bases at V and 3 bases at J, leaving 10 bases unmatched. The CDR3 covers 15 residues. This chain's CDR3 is CASSFATGKYTEAFF. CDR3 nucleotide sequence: TGCGCCAGCAGTTTCGCGACAGGGAAATACACTGAAGCTTTCTTT.

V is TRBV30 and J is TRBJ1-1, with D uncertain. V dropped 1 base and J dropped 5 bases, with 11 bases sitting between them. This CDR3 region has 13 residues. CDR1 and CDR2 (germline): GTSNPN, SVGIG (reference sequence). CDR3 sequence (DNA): TGTGCCTGGAGTGGCTATTCGGGTACTGAAGCTTTCTTT. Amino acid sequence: CAWSGYSGTEAFF.

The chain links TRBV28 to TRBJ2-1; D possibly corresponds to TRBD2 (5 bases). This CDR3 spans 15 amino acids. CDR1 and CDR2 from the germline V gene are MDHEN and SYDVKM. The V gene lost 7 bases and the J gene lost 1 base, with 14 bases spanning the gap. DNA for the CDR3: TGTGCCAGCAACTTTATAGGGAGATCCTACAATGAGCAGTTCTTC. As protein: CASNFIGRSYNEQFF.

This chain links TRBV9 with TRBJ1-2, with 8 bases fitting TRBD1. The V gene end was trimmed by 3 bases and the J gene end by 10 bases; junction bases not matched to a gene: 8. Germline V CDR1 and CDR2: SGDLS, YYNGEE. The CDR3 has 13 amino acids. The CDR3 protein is CASSDGTGTHYTF. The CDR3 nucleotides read TGTGCCAGCAGCGACGGGACAGGTACTCACTACACCTTC.

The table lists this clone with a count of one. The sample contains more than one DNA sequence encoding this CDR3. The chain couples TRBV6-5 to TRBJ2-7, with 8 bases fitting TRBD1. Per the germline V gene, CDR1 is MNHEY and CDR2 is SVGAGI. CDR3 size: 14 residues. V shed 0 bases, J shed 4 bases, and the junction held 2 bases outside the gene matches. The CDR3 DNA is TGTGCCAGCAGTTACTCCGACAGGGGATACGAGCAGTACGTC. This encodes CASSYSDRGYEQYV.

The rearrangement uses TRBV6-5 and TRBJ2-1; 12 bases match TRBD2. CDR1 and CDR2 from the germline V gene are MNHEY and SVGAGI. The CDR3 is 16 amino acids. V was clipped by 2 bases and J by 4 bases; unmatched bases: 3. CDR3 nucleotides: TGTGCCAGCAGTTACATACTAGCGGGAGGATACAATGAGCAGTTCTTC. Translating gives CASSYILAGGYNEQFF.

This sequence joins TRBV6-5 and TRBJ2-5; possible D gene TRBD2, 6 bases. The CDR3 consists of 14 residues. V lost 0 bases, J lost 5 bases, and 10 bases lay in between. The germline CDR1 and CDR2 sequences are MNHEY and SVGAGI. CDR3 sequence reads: CASSYSTRSETQYF. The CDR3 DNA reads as TGTGCCAGCAGTTACTCGACTAGATCTGAGACCCAGTACTTC.

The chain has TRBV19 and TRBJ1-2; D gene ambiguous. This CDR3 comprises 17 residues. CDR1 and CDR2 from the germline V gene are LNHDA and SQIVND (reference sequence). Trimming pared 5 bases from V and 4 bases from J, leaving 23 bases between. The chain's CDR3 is CASSPSRAREEGYGYTF. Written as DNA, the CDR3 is TGTGCCAGTAGTCCATCTCGAGCTCGGGAAGAAGGCTATGGCTACACCTTC.

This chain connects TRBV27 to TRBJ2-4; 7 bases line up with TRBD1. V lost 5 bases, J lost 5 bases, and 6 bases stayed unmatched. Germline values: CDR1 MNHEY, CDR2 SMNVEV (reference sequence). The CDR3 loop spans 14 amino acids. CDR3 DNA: TGTGCCAGCAGTCCCACAGGGGCCGAAAACATTCAGTACTTC. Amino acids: CASSPTGAENIQYF.